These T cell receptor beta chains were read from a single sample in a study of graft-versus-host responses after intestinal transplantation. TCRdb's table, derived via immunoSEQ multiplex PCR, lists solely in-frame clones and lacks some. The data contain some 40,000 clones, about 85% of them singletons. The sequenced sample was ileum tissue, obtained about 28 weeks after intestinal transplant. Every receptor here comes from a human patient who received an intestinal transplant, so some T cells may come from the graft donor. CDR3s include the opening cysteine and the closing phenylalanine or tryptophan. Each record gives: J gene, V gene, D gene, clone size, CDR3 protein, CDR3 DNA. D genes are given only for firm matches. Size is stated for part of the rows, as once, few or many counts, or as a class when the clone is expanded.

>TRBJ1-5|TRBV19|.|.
CASSFITRTQHF
TGTGCCAGTAGTTTTATCACCCGGACCCAGCATTTT
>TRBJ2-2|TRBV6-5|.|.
CASSHDTGNTGELFF
TGTGCCAGCAGCCACGATACAGGGAACACCGGGGAGCTGTTTTTT
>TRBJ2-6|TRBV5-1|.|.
CASSLEGSGANVLTF
TGCGCCAGCAGCTTGGAAGGTTCTGGGGCCAACGTCCTGACTTTC
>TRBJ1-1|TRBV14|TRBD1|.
CASSQDWRGLGVMNTEAFF
TGTGCCAGCAGCCAAGATTGGAGGGGGCTAGGGGTAATGAACACTGAAGCTTTCTTT
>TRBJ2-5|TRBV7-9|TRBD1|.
CASSPGTGSPETQYF
TGTGCCAGCAGCCCCGGGACAGGGTCCCCAGAGACCCAGTACTTC
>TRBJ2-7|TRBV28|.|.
CASISGRSAYEQYF
TGTGCCAGCATCTCAGGTCGGAGTGCCTACGAGCAGTACTTC
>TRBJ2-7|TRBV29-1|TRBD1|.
CSVGSPGQGSYEQYF
TGCAGCGTTGGGAGCCCGGGACAGGGATCCTACGAGCAGTACTTC
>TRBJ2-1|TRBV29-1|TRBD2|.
CSVEGTSGLAYNEQFF
TGCAGCGTTGAAGGGACTAGCGGTCTTGCCTACAATGAGCAGTTCTTC
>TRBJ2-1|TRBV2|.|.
CASSTPTQGPYNEQFF
TGTGCCAGCAGTACCCCTACACAGGGTCCCTACAATGAGCAGTTCTTC
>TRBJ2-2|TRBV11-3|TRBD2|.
CASSPRGVTSGELFF
TGTGCCAGCAGCCCCCGGGGGGTTACCTCCGGGGAGCTGTTTTTT
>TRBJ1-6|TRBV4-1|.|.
CASSQGPWNSPLHF
TGCGCCAGCAGCCAAGGTCCGTGGAATTCACCCCTCCACTTT
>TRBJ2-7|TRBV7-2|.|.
CASSLAFGPYEQYF
TGTGCCAGCAGCTTAGCGTTCGGGCCCTACGAGCAGTACTTC
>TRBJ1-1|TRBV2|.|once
CASSESQAEAFF
TGTGCCAGCAGTGAATCCCAGGCTGAAGCTTTCTTT
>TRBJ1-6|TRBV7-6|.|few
CASSLGPGSYNSPLHF
TGTGCCAGCAGCTTGGGGCCCGGCTCCTATAATTCACCCCTCCACTTT
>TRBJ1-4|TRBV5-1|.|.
CASSLYQGEKLFF
TGCGCCAGCAGCTTATACCAGGGGGAAAAACTGTTTTTT
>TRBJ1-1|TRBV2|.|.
CASSPGLGNTEAFF
TGTGCCAGCAGCCCGGGTTTGGGGAACACTGAAGCTTTCTTT
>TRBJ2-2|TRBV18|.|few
CASSPRTGELFF
TGTGCCAGCTCACCGCGAACCGGGGAGCTGTTTTTT
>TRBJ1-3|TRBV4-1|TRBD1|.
CASSQVRQGAGNTIYF
TGCGCCAGCAGCCAAGTGCGGCAGGGGGCTGGAAACACCATATATTTT
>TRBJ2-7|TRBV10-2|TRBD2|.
CASSDPPRELYF
TGCGCCAGCAGTGACCCTCCGCGGGAGTTATACTTC
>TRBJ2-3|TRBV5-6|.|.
CASSLNSDTQYF
TGTGCCAGCAGCTTGAATTCAGATACGCAGTATTTT
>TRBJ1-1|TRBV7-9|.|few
CASSTFGGTEAFF
TGTGCCAGCAGCACCTTTGGCGGGACTGAAGCTTTCTTT
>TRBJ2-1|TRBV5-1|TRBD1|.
CASSLNTGGNEQFF
TGCGCCAGCAGCTTGAACACAGGGGGCAATGAGCAGTTCTTC
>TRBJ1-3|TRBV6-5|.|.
CASSYSSRNSGNTIYF
TGTGCCAGCAGTTACTCGAGTAGAAACTCTGGAAACACCATATATTTT
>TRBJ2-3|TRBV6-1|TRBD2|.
CASKREAGGPDTQYF
TGTGCCAGCAAGAGGGAGGCGGGGGGCCCAGATACGCAGTATTTT
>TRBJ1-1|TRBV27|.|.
CASSLRPPTENTEAFF
TGTGCCAGCAGTTTAAGGCCCCCGACAGAGAACACTGAAGCTTTCTTT
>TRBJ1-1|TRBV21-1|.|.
CASSLGGARPEAFF
TGTGCCAGCTCTTTGGGGGGGGCACGCCCTGAAGCTTTCTTT
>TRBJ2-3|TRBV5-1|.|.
CASSLDPPSTDTQYF
TGCGCCAGCAGCTTGGATCCTCCGAGCACAGATACGCAGTATTTT
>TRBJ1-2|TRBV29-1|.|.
CSVEDERWSYTF
TGCAGCGTTGAAGACGAGCGCTGGAGCTACACCTTC
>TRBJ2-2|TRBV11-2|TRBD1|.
CASSLVYRGNTGELFF
TGTGCCAGCAGCTTAGTCTACAGGGGTAACACCGGGGAGCTGTTTTTT
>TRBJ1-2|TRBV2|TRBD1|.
CASSGYRGNYGYTF
TGTGCCAGCAGTGGTTACAGGGGAAACTATGGCTACACCTTC
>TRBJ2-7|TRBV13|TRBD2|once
CASSLGGLASYEQYF
TGTGCCAGCAGCTTAGGGGGACTAGCCTCCTACGAGCAGTACTTC
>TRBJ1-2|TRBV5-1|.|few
CASSLGGNYGYTF
TGCGCCAGCAGCTTGGGGGGAAACTATGGCTACACCTTC
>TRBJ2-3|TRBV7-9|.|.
CASRGELTDTQYF
TGTGCCAGCCGCGGGGAGCTCACAGATACGCAGTATTTT
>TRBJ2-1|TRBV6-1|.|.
CASSGPTRGNEQFF
TGTGCCAGCAGTGGCCCCACCCGGGGGAATGAGCAGTTCTTC
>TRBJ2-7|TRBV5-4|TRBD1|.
CASSRDRASYEQYF
TGTGCCAGCAGCAGGGACAGGGCCTCCTACGAGCAGTACTTC
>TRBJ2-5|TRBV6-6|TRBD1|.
CASSPGGQGKGETQYF
TGTGCCAGCAGTCCAGGGGGACAGGGGAAGGGAGAGACCCAGTACTTC
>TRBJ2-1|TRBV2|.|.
CASSNSGNNEQFF
TGTGCCAGCAGTAATAGTGGAAATAATGAGCAGTTCTTC
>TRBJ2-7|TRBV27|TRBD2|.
CASSLTLAGYEQYF
TGTGCCAGCAGTTTGACATTAGCGGGCTACGAGCAGTACTTC
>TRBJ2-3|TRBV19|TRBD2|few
CASSISGGASDTQYF
TGTGCCAGTAGTATCTCCGGGGGGGCATCAGATACGCAGTATTTT
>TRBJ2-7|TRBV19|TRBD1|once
CASSPGQGPYEQYF
TGTGCCAGTAGTCCGGGACAGGGCCCCTACGAGCAGTACTTC
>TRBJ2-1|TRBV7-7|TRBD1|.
CASSSPGQETIFYNEQFF
TGTGCTAGCAGCTCGCCGGGACAGGAGACCATCTTCTACAATGAGCAGTTCTTC
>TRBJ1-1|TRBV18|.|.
CASSPQLNTEAFF
TGTGCCAGCTCACCACAGTTGAACACTGAAGCTTTCTTT
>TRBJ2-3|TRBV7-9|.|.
CASSPQIEVTQYF
TGTGCCAGCAGCCCCCAAATTGAGGTCACGCAGTATTTT
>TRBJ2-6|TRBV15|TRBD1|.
CATSPRQGRTGANVLTF
TGTGCCACCAGCCCCCGACAGGGGAGGACTGGGGCCAACGTCCTGACTTTC
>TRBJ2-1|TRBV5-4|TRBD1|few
CASSSRDRERNEQFF
TGTGCCAGCAGCTCCCGGGACAGGGAACGCAATGAGCAGTTCTTC
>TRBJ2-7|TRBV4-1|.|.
CASSQPNYEQYF
TGCGCCAGCAGCCAGCCCAACTACGAGCAGTACTTC
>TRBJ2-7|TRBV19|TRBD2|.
CASGLAGGHAEQYF
TGTGCCAGTGGACTAGCGGGGGGCCACGCCGAGCAGTACTTC
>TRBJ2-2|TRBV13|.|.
CASSSSAGELFF
TGTGCCAGCAGCTCTAGCGCCGGGGAGCTGTTTTTT